These 30 T cell receptor beta chains share one sample of origin, sequenced in a study of regulatory T cells in long-lasting Graves disease. CDR3-region Arm-PCR and iRepertoire HTBI primers produced the TCR beta libraries. MiXCR, applied by TCRdb to the multiplex PCR reads, yields one record per CDR3 protein. Among about 540,000 distinct CDR3 sequences listed, less than 15% were seen once. Time point reported: newly diagnosed GD, antithyroid drugs for less than 3 months. Extracted RNA from PBMCs served as the source of the TCR library. This same sample was also taken into another study, of T cells in Graves' hyperthyroidism and ophthalmopathy.

Source: peripheral blood mononuclear cells (PBMCs), taken at new diagnosis, from a patient treated with antithyroid drugs. The receptor source for this set is a man aged 25-40 years with Graves disease.

This clonotype has ten or more counts. The V and J genes are TRBV11-2 and TRBJ1-1; tentative D call: TRBD1 (6 bases). Trimming pared 8 bases from V and 6 bases from J, leaving 22 bases between. The CDR3 totals 15 residues. Germline V gene sequence: CDR1 SGHAT, CDR2 FQNNGV. CDR3 nucleotides: TGTGCCAGCGGAGACTGGGGGGCTGTTTCCCCTGAAGCTTTCTTT. This translates into CASGDWGAVSPEAFF.

This clonotype was seen ten or more times. V gene TRBV2 combines with J gene TRBJ2-2, with D perhaps TRBD1 (6 bases). The CDR3 loop spans 17 amino acids. Per germline, CDR1 SNHLY and CDR2 FYNNEI. V lost 6 bases, J lost 1 base, and 18 bases lay in between. The CDR3 here is CASRLSGGLVNTGELFF. The CDR3 nucleotides read TGTGCCAGCAGACTCTCTGGGGGCCTCGTGAACACCGGGGAGCTGTTTTTT.

This clonotype was detected ten times or more. One end of the junction does not line up with germline, which may come from a read error. This sequence joins TRBV5-1 and TRBJ2-3; 12 bases fit TRBD2. Germline assignment: CDR1 SGHRS and CDR2 YFSETQ. CDR3 length: 15 amino acids. The CDR3 spells CASSSTSGRTDTQYF. DNA of the CDR3: TGTGCCAGCAGCTCCACTAGCGGGAGGACAGATACGCAGTATTTT.

This clonotype was counted once. A read error may explain this, as a much larger clone is one base away. The final CDR3 position lacks the conserved phenylalanine or tryptophan, pointing to a likely read error. The J gene is TRBJ1-5, the V gene TRBV7-3, with D uncertain. This CDR3 has 10 amino acids. Germline CDR1 reads SGHTA; CDR2 reads FQGTGA. V was shortened by 3 bases and J by 12 bases, with 6 bases between the two germline ends. CDR3 nucleotide sequence: TGTGCCAGCAGCTTTTCGGACCAGCATCTT. This codes for CASSFSDQHL.

The V gene is TRBV5-1, the J gene TRBJ1-4; no clear D gene. From germline, CDR1 is SGHRS and CDR2 YFSETQ. Trimming took off 4 bases at V and 6 bases at J, with 13 bases between the two ends. The CDR3 covers 14 residues. CDR3 nucleotides: TGCGCCAGCAGCCGGGCCCAGTCCGATGAAAAACTGTTTTTT. This gives the protein CASSRAQSDEKLFF.

This clonotype came up many times. J is TRBJ2-1 and V is TRBV12-3 or TRBV12-4; possibly TRBD2 for D (5 bases). The V end was cut by 5 bases, the J end by 0 bases, with 20 bases between. This CDR3 spans 18 amino acids. CDR3 protein: CASSGIAGRSFSYNEQFF. The CDR3 region has the DNA TGTGCCAGCAGTGGGATCGCGGGCCGCTCCTTCTCCTACAATGAGCAGTTCTTC.

This clonotype was seen repeatedly, ten times or more. The chain carries TRBV27 and TRBJ2-6; D call uncertain. Trimming shortened V by 3 bases and J by 7 bases, and 7 bases separated the two germline ends. This CDR3 is built from 13 residues. CDR1 is MNHEY, CDR2 SMNVEV, per germline (reference sequence). The CDR3 here is CASSLGLANVLTF. In nucleotides, the CDR3 is TGTGCCAGCAGTTTGGGCCTCGCCAACGTCCTGACTTTC.

This clonotype was detected ten times or more. The V call is TRBV20-1, the J call TRBJ2-7; 16 positions match TRBD2. The CDR3 consists of 17 residues. J lost 5 bases, V lost 0 bases, and 7 bases had no gene match. CDR1 is DFQATT and CDR2 is SNEGSKA in the germline V gene (reference sequence). DNA of the CDR3: TGCAGTGCTAGAGATCAGGGACTAGCGGGAGGGCCGGACGAGCAGTACTTC. It yields the protein CSARDQGLAGGPDEQYF.

Many counts were recorded for this clonotype. V is TRBV6-2 or TRBV6-3 and J is TRBJ2-1; D not certain. This CDR3 spans 13 amino acids. The germline V gene has CDR1 MNHEY and CDR2 SVGEGT. V was clipped by 5 bases and J by 4 bases, with 9 bases between them. In nucleotides, the CDR3 is TGTGCCAGCAGTGATCAGCTTTACAATGAGCAGTTCTTC. It yields the protein CASSDQLYNEQFF.

This clonotype was observed a few times. V usage is TRBV7-8 and J usage is TRBJ2-7; no definite D call. This CDR3 is 13 amino acids long. Between the trimmed V and J ends, which lost 5 bases and 4 bases, there was a span of 12 bases. Germline values: CDR1 SGHVS, CDR2 FQNEAQ. As DNA, the CDR3 is TGTGCCAGCAGCCTACCGGTCGCTTACGAGCAGTACTTC. This gives the protein CASSLPVAYEQYF.

This clonotype was counted at least ten times. The chain recombines TRBV29-1 with TRBJ2-1; TRBD2 matches at 14 bases. The CDR3 is 17 residues long. CDR1 is SQVTM and CDR2 is ANQGSEA in the germline V gene. Unmatched junction bases numbered 10, after V lost 2 bases and J lost 7 bases. DNA for the CDR3: TGCAGCGTTGAACCACAGACTAGCGGGAGGGTGTGGAATGAGCAGTTCTTC. Protein product: CSVEPQTSGRVWNEQFF.

This clonotype was counted only a few times. V gene TRBV18 combines with J gene TRBJ2-3; D gene unclear. Germline values: CDR1 KGHSH, CDR2 LQKENI. The CDR3 spans 14 residues. The germline V and J ends were trimmed by 3 bases and 2 bases, with 9 bases remaining between them. CDR3 sequence: CASSPQPHTDTQYF. Written as DNA, the CDR3 is TGTGCCAGCTCACCCCAGCCCCACACAGATACGCAGTATTTT.

In its sample, this clonotype was seen a few times. This chain links TRBV7-6 with TRBJ2-7; possibly TRBD1 for D (6 bases). Trimming took off 4 bases at V and 7 bases at J, with 17 bases between the two ends. CDR3 size: 14 residues. The V gene's germline CDR1 is SGHVS and CDR2 FNYEAQ. The CDR3 bases are TGTGCCAGCAGCTCGACGGTGGGGGCAGGGGAGCAGTACTTC. Translating gives CASSSTVGAGEQYF.

In its sample, this clonotype was seen many times. The rearrangement joins TRBV5-5 to TRBJ2-2; TRBD1 is a possible D gene (6 bases). Trimming cost V 7 bases and J 1 base, with 11 bases left between them. The CDR3 covers 14 residues. Germline loops: CDR1 SGHKS, CDR2 YYEKEE (reference sequence). Here the CDR3 DNA reads TGTGCCAGCCGCATGACAGGGAACACCGGGGAGCTGTTTTTT. Translating it yields CASRMTGNTGELFF.

This clonotype was counted ten times or more. The chain couples TRBV27 to TRBJ2-7, with 7 bases fitting TRBD2. V lost 7 bases, J lost 3 bases, and 9 bases stayed unmatched. The CDR3 sequence is 14 residues long. Looked up from germline, CDR1 is MNHEY and CDR2 is SMNVEV (reference sequence). The CDR3 bases are TGTGCCAGCAAGGTCTCTAGCGGATTCTACGAGCAGTACTTC. This translates into CASKVSSGFYEQYF.

This clonotype came up many times. The chain uses TRBV5-1 and TRBJ2-7, with 12 bases identical to TRBD1. V lost 3 bases to trimming and J lost 4 bases; unmatched junction nucleotides: 8. CDR1 is SGHRS and CDR2 is YFSETQ in the germline V gene. The CDR3 covers 16 residues. CDR3: CASSYLPGQGAYEQYF. In nucleotides, the CDR3 is TGCGCCAGCAGCTACCTACCGGGACAGGGGGCTTACGAGCAGTACTTC.

This clonotype was detected many times. The chain carries TRBV2 and TRBJ2-7; 7 positions agree with TRBD2. The V gene's germline CDR1 is SNHLY and CDR2 FYNNEI. The V segment lost 3 bases and the J segment 3 bases; nucleotides outside the gene matches: 2. The CDR3 is 13 residues long. The CDR3 DNA reads as TGTGCCAGCAGTGATGCGGGAGTCTACGAGCAGTACTTC. It is translated as CASSDAGVYEQYF.

The V call is TRBV3-1, the J call TRBJ2-3; D not resolved. Germline V CDR1 and CDR2: LGHDT, YNNKEL (reference sequence). This CDR3 has 14 amino acids. The germline V and J ends were trimmed by 2 bases and 4 bases, with 10 bases remaining between them. The CDR3 sequence: CASSQRRAPDTQYF. The CDR3 DNA sequence: TGTGCCAGCAGCCAAAGAAGAGCCCCAGATACGCAGTATTTT.

In this sample, this clonotype turned up many times. CDR3 bases: TGTGCCAGCAGTCCCGAGGGCCGAGGAGAGACCCAGTACTTC. It yields the protein CASSPEGRGETQYF. The chain carries TRBV6-1 and TRBJ2-5; D is possibly TRBD2 (5 bases). Germline values: CDR1 MNHNS, CDR2 SASEGT. V was shortened by 5 bases and J by 4 bases, with 14 bases between the two germline ends. This CDR3 spans 14 amino acids.

The genes are TRBV7-9 and TRBJ2-2, with 7 bases matching TRBD1. This CDR3 contains 17 residues. Trimming took 5 bases from V and 7 from J; bases not matched to a gene: 16. CDR1 and CDR2 from the germline V gene are SEHNR and FQNEAQ (reference sequence). In DNA form, the CDR3 reads TGTGCCAGCAGCCGAAATCAACCGGGACAGCTATTCGGGGAGCTGTTTTTT. Amino acids: CASSRNQPGQLFGELFF.

This clonotype appeared many times. The V gene is TRBV11-1, the J gene TRBJ2-3; D remains unclear. Germline-derived CDR1 and CDR2 are SGHAT and FQDESV (reference sequence). V lost 9 bases, J lost 2 bases, and 15 bases lay in between. This CDR3 has 14 residues. As DNA, the CDR3 is TGTGCCAGTAGCCCAGCTGGGATCACAGATACGCAGTATTTT. The encoded protein is CASSPAGITDTQYF.

This clonotype was seen at least ten times. The chain recombines TRBV7-9 with TRBJ2-7; D is unresolved. The CDR3 is 13 residues long. V was clipped by 0 bases and J by 3 bases, with 6 bases between them. Germline V gene data show CDR1 as SEHNR and CDR2 as FQNEAQ (reference sequence). The CDR3 bases are TGTGCCAGCAGCTTAGCTGATATCTACGAGCAGTACTTC. Its translation: CASSLADIYEQYF.

Of note for this clonotype: A much larger clone sits a single nucleotide away, making a read error possible. V and J are TRBV30 and TRBJ1-1; D gene ambiguous. Between the trimmed V and J ends, which lost 5 bases and 0 bases, there was a span of 13 bases. There are 14 residues in the CDR3. Germline-derived CDR1 and CDR2 are GTSNPN and SVGIG (reference sequence). The CDR3 nucleotides are TGTGCCTGGGAGCAGACGTCCTTGAACACTGAAGCTTTCTTT. Translating it yields CAWEQTSLNTEAFF.

This clonotype was seen more than once but under ten times. V and J are TRBV24-1 and TRBJ2-4, with D possibly TRBD2 on 5 matching bases. The CDR3 sequence is 15 residues long. CDR1 and CDR2 (germline): KGHDR, SFDVKD. Between the trimmed V and J ends, which lost 2 bases and 6 bases, there was a span of 13 bases. This CDR3 is CATSDSRGNSNIQYF. In nucleotides, the CDR3 is TGTGCCACCAGTGATTCACGGGGTAACTCAAACATTCAGTACTTC.

This clonotype turned up a few times. J is TRBJ2-1 and V is TRBV11-2; D ambiguous. CDR1 and CDR2 from the germline V gene are SGHAT and FQNNGV. V lost 0 bases to trimming and J lost 8 bases, with 5 bases between them. The CDR3 runs 12 residues. Written as DNA, the CDR3 is TGTGCCAGCAGCTTAGATTTCCATGAGCAGTTCTTC. Its translation: CASSLDFHEQFF.

Remarks on this clonotype: With a much larger clone just one base away, this may be a read error. The rearrangement joins TRBV20-1 to TRBJ2-3; 7 bases agree with TRBD2. CDR3 length: 15 amino acids. Per the germline V gene, CDR1 is DFQATT and CDR2 is SNEGSKA (reference sequence). The CDR3: CSARDASGSTDAQYF. CDR3 coding DNA: TGCAGTGCTAGAGATGCTAGCGGAAGCACAGATGCGCAGTATTTT.

In its sample, this clonotype was seen a few times. This chain connects TRBV9 to TRBJ2-7; D might be TRBD2 (6 bases). CDR3 length: 16 amino acids. Germline values: CDR1 SGDLS, CDR2 YYNGEE. V lost 4 bases and J lost 4, with 21 bases in between. The CDR3 nucleotides are TGTGCCAGCAGCCCCCAAGCGGGCCTCCGAACTTACGAGCAGTACTTC. It is translated as CASSPQAGLRTYEQYF.

Comments on this clonotype: It may be a read error: a sequence one base away is much more abundant. The gene calls are TRBV2 and TRBJ2-1; tentatively, D is TRBD1 (6 bases). CDR1 and CDR2 (germline): SNHLY, FYNNEI. The CDR3 length is 13 residues. Trimming cost V 6 bases and J 8 bases, with 14 bases left between them. CDR3 coding DNA: TGTGCCAGCAGCGCCGGGACAAGGGATGAGCAGTTCTTC. It specifies CASSAGTRDEQFF.

This clonotype has ten or more counts. This sequence joins TRBV6-2 or TRBV6-3 and TRBJ2-3; 8 nucleotides match TRBD2. V gave up 5 bases and J gave up 6 bases; unmatched junction bases: 10. Germline CDR1 is MNHEY and CDR2 is SVGEGT. The CDR3 totals 15 residues. The CDR3 DNA is TGTGCCAGCAGTGACACTGCGGGAGGCAGGGATACGCAGTATTTT. Protein product: CASSDTAGGRDTQYF.

This clonotype turned up a few times. This sequence joins TRBV19 and TRBJ2-3; 7 bases match TRBD2. Germline V gives CDR1 LNHDA, CDR2 SQIVND (reference sequence). The CDR3 contains 15 residues. V was clipped by 5 bases and J by 4 bases; unmatched bases: 9. The CDR3 DNA is TGTGCCAGTAGTGATACAGCGGGATATGCAGATACGCAGTATTTT. The encoded protein is CASSDTAGYADTQYF.